This is a list of T cell receptor beta chains from one sample in a study of blood T cell repertoires in COVID-19. Here immunoSEQ multiplex PCR was the method, and the copy in TCRdb shows in-frame clones only, minus some. This table holds about 53,000 clones, 80% to 90% found once. Source material: peripheral blood. The receptors derive from an older man with acute or convalescent COVID-19. The CDR3 runs from the conserved cysteine through the conserved F or W. The order of the fields is D gene, J gene, clone size, V gene, CDR3 DNA, CDR3 protein. A D gene is named only where the DNA matches it firmly. Where a row states a size, it is once, few, many or the class of an expanded clone; other rows omit it.

TRBD1 TRBJ1-6 NA TRBV7-8 TGTGCCAGCACCTTGAGGGACAGGGATAATTCACCCCTCCACTTT CASTLRDRDNSPLHF
NA TRBJ1-1 NA TRBV7-3 TGTGCCAGCAGCCCGACAGTAAACACTGAAGCTTTCTTT CASSPTVNTEAFF
NA TRBJ1-2 NA TRBV10-3 TGTGCCATCTGGATAGGGGGTGGCTATGGCTACACCTTC CAIWIGGGYGYTF
TRBD2 TRBJ2-1 NA TRBV24-1 TGTGCCACCAGTGATGGAGCGGGGGGGCTGGACAATGAGCAGTTCTTC CATSDGAGGLDNEQFF
NA TRBJ1-6 NA TRBV2 TGTGCCAGCGGGAGGGTCCCTAATTCACCCCTCCACTTT CASGRVPNSPLHF
NA TRBJ2-5 NA TRBV19 TGTGCCAGTAGTATGGGCAGGGGCAAGGAGACCCAGTACTTC CASSMGRGKETQYF
TRBD1 TRBJ2-7 NA TRBV19 TGTGCCAGTAGCCACAGGGGCCGTTCCTACGAGCAGTACTTC CASSHRGRSYEQYF
NA TRBJ2-7 NA TRBV6-5 TGTGCCAGCAGTCCACCGCAAGGGGGTCAGTACTTC CASSPPQGGQYF
NA TRBJ2-1 NA TRBV3-1/TRBV3-2 TGTGCCAGCAGCGCAAACGGAGGGAGGAATGAGCAGTTCTTC CASSANGGRNEQFF
TRBD2 TRBJ2-3 NA TRBV7-2 TGTGCCAGCAGCCGGGGGGGGCCGACGGATACGCAGTATTTT CASSRGGPTDTQYF
NA TRBJ1-4 NA TRBV6-2/TRBV6-3 TGTGCCAGCAGTTACCTCGGGACTCCTAATGAAAAACTGTTTTTT CASSYLGTPNEKLFF
NA TRBJ1-2 once TRBV7-9 TGTGCCAGCAGCCCGACAGGAGGTGGAGGCTATGGCTACACCTTC CASSPTGGGGYGYTF
TRBD1 TRBJ1-1 NA TRBV9 TGTGCCAGCAGCCCGAGGACAGGGTTTAGAAACACTGAAGCTTTCTTT CASSPRTGFRNTEAFF
NA TRBJ1-1 NA TRBV4-1 TGCGCCAGTACGGACAGATTTCCTGGGAACACTGAAGCTTTCTTT CASTDRFPGNTEAFF
TRBD2 TRBJ2-7 NA TRBV11-2 TGTGCCAGCACGCCTGTGACTAGCGGGGGCTACGAGCAGTACTTC CASTPVTSGGYEQYF
TRBD1 TRBJ2-4 NA TRBV6-6 TGTGCCAGCAGAGGGACAGATAAAAACATTCAGTACTTC CASRGTDKNIQYF
NA TRBJ2-3 NA TRBV21-1 TGTGCCAGCACTCCGGACAGGGGAGGAAAAGATACGCAGTATTTT CASTPDRGGKDTQYF
TRBD2 TRBJ2-6 NA TRBV3-1/TRBV3-2 TGTGCCAGCAGACGAGCGGGGGGCCAGCCTGGGGCCAACGTCCTGACTTTC CASRRAGGQPGANVLTF
TRBD2 TRBJ2-3 few TRBV2 TGTGCCAGCACCGGGGGGAACACAGATACGCAGTATTTT CASTGGNTDTQYF
NA TRBJ1-6 once TRBV7-2 TGTGCCAGCAGCTCCGTTTCACCCCTCCACTTT CASSSVSPLHF
NA TRBJ2-5 NA TRBV9 TGTGCCAGCAGCGTAACCCTAAACGTCCAAGAGACCCAGTACTTC CASSVTLNVQETQYF
NA TRBJ2-7 NA TRBV5-1 TGCGCCAGCGGCTCCCCGGGGGCCTACGAGCAGTACTTC CASGSPGAYEQYF
NA TRBJ1-1 NA TRBV29-1 TGCAGCGTCAAGACGGACTCTAACACTGAAGCTTTCTTT CSVKTDSNTEAFF
NA TRBJ1-3 NA TRBV30 TGTGCCTGGAGGGGAGAGACTGGAAACACCATATATTTT CAWRGETGNTIYF
TRBD2 TRBJ2-1 NA TRBV7-2 TGTGCCAGCAGCTTAGCGGGGGGGGCCTACAATGAGCAGTTCTTC CASSLAGGAYNEQFF
NA TRBJ1-5 NA TRBV9 TGTGCCAGCAGCGTCGGGGAGGGAGGAAATCAGCCCCAGCATTTT CASSVGEGGNQPQHF
TRBD1 TRBJ1-6 few TRBV7-9 TGTGCCAGCAGCTTGCCGGGACAGGGGTCCCCCCTCCACTTT CASSLPGQGSPLHF
NA TRBJ1-6 NA TRBV7-8 TGTGCCAGCAGCTTAATATCGGGAAACTATAATTCACCCCTCCACTTT CASSLISGNYNSPLHF
TRBD2 TRBJ2-3 NA TRBV13 TGTGCCAGCAGCATAAAAAGTCGCCTCCTAGCGGGGGGAGTCACAGATACGCAGTATTTT CASSIKSRLLAGGVTDTQYF
TRBD1 TRBJ2-7 NA TRBV7-6 TGTGCCAGCAGCTTTAGGAGGGACAGGAGCTCCTACGAGCAGTACTTC CASSFRRDRSSYEQYF
TRBD1 TRBJ1-2 NA TRBV18 TGTGCCAGCTCACCCGGACTGGACAGGAGTGGCTACACCTTC CASSPGLDRSGYTF
TRBD1 TRBJ1-4 NA TRBV10-3 TGTGCCATCAGTGCAACAGGGGGCGCGGGTCCAACTAATGAAAAACTGTTTTTT CAISATGGAGPTNEKLFF
TRBD2 TRBJ2-7 NA TRBV29-1 TGCAGCGTTTTACTAGCGGGGGAGTCCTACGAGCAGTACTTC CSVLLAGESYEQYF
NA TRBJ2-5 NA TRBV24-1 TGTGCCACCAGTTCCCCCGGGGGAGAGACCCAGTACTTC CATSSPGGETQYF
NA TRBJ2-1 NA TRBV6-5 TGTGCCACACTGGGGGGGCCTCTACAGAATGAGCAGTTCTTC CATLGGPLQNEQFF
NA TRBJ2-5 NA TRBV24-1 TGTGCCACCAGTGACCCCAGGGTCGGGGAGACCCAGTACTTC CATSDPRVGETQYF
TRBD1 TRBJ1-3 once TRBV12-5 TGTGCTAGTGGGACAGGGAGCTCTGGAAACACCATATATTTT CASGTGSSGNTIYF
TRBD1 TRBJ2-7 NA TRBV7-8 TGTGCCAGCAGCTTAGGGGACAGGGGCTACGAGCAGTACTTC CASSLGDRGYEQYF
NA TRBJ2-6 NA TRBV5-5 TGTGCCAGCAGCTGGGATACAGGGAGTGGGGCCAACGTCCTGACTTTC CASSWDTGSGANVLTF
NA TRBJ1-6 NA TRBV27 TGTGCCAGCAGTTTATACCCCCCTCAGACAGGAAGCTCCTATAATTCACCCCTCCACTTT CASSLYPPQTGSSYNSPLHF
NA TRBJ1-1 few TRBV2 TGTGCCAGCAGGGTTATTAACAGGAACACTGAAGCTTTCTTT CASRVINRNTEAFF
NA TRBJ1-2 NA TRBV11-2 TGTGCCAGCACCCAATCCCGACTCTATGGCTACACCTTC CASTQSRLYGYTF